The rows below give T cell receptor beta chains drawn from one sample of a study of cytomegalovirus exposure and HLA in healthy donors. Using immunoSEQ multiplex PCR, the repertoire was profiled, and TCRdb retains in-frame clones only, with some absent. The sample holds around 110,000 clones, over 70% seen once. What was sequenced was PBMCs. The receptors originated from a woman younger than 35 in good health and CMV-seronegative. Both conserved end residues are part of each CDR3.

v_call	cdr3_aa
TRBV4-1	CASSQAQNTGELFF
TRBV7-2	CASSFGLAGGQGEQFF
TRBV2	CASSLDRAAYEQYF
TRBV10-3	CAISERDSTYEQYF
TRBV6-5	CASRYGLLPGNTIYF
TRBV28	CASSFLRQGAEAFF
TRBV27	CASSFAPGLGGSQPQHF
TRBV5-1	CASSPVQGTGANVLTF
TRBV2	CASSRVSGYTF
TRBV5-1	CASSFLLSEKAFF
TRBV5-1	CASSRSGDYNEQFF
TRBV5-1	CASSLYAGTPYEQYF
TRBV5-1	CASSWDRGSSGYTF
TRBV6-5	CASSYATDLETQYF
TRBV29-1	CSIRPGQVNTEAFF
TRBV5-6	CASSVGQGAYGYTF
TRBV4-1	CASSQEDRPTSGQYF
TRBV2	CASIPQGAYEQYF
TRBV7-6	CASSFRGEGTDTQYF
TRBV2	CASSEPQDRGGDTGELFF
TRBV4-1	CASSQDLSSSGNTIYF
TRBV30	CAWSHDRTGWNTIYF
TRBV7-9	CASSQTGATYEQYF
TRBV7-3	CASSLGLAGSNTQYF
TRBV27	CASSSGTGGTDTQYF
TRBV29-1	CSVEKGQGVSSTDTQYF
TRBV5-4	CASSLAGSRRETQYF
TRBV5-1	CASSPGTGLMNTEAFF